This T cell receptor (beta chain) was captured by sequencing in a study of technical replicates of blood from a handful of donors (dated by TCRdb to 2015 to 2018). From its cysteine to its phenylalanine, the CDR3 spans 12 amino acids. Only CDR3 DNA is held: 36 bases, read in frame from base 1. Trimming takes 5 bases from V and 6 bases from J, and the germline ends sit 7 bases apart. Looking up the germline V gene yields CDR1 MDHEN and CDR2 SYDVKM. In the case of this clone: Its antigen is not yet known. The sample holds no much larger clone one base away, and base qualities are not on file.

Libraries were prepared through the immunoSEQ multiplex PCR assay. Not all clones reach the TCRdb copy of this immuneACCESS table, which keeps in-frame sequences only. Checked studies attribute under half of the gap to unresolved V genes and leave the rest unexplained. The sample includes 74,000 or so clones, with about 92% observed a single time. The biggest ten clones account for around 0.4% of the sample. Source material: T cells isolated from PBMCs. The chain uses TRBV28 and TRBJ2-2; no D gene is confidently identified. The clonotype was recovered from a human donor in good health. The CDR3: CASSLYSGELFF. The nucleotides are TGTGCCAGCAGTCTGTACTCCGGGGAGCTGTTTTTT. The CDR3, completed at both ends by the reference TRBV28 and TRBJ2-2 genes, gives the full variable domain DVKVTQSSRYLVKRTGEKVFLECVQDMDHENMFWYRQDPGLGLRLIYFSYDVKMKEKGDIPEGYSVSREKKERFSLILESASTNQTSMYLCASSLYSGELFFGEGSRLTVL.